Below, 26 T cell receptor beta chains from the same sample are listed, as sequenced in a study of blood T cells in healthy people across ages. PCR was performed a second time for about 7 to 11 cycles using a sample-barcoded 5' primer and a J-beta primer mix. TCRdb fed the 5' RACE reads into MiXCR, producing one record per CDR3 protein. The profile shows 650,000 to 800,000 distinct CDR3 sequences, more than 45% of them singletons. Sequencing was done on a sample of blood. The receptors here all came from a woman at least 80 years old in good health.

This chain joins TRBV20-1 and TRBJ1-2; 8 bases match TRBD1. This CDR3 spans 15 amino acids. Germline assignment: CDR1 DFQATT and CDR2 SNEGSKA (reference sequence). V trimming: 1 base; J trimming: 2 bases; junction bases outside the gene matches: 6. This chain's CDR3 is CSARAMTGENYGYTF. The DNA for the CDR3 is TGCAGTGCTAGAGCTATGACAGGGGAAAACTATGGCTACACCTTC.

CDR3 amino acids: CAIKRAEGTDTQYF. The CDR3, as DNA: TGTGCCATCAAAAGGGCGGAGGGCACAGATACGCAGTATTTT. This sequence joins TRBV10-3 and TRBJ2-3, with D perhaps matching TRBD2 (5 bases). Germline V gene sequence: CDR1 ENHRY, CDR2 SYGVKD. V dropped 7 bases and J dropped 1 base, with 12 bases sitting between them. There are 14 residues in the CDR3.

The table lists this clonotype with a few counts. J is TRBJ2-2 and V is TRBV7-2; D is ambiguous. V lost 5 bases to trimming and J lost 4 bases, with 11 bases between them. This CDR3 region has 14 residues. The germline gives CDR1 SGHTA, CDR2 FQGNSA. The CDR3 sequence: CASSRGYLTGELFF. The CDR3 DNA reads TGTGCCAGCAGCCGCGGATATCTCACCGGGGAGCTGTTTTTT. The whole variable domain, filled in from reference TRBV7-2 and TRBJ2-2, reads GAGVSQSPSNKVTEKGKDVELRCDPISGHTALYWYRQSLGQGLEFLIYFQGNSAPDKSGLPSDRFSAERTGGSVSTLTIQRTQQEDSAVYLCASSRGYLTGELFFGEGSRLTVL.

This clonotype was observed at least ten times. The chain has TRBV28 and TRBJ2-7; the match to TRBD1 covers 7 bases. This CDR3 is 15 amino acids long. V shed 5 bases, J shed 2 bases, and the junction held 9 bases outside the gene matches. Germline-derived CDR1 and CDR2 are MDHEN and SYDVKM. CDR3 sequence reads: CASSKGTVGAYEQYF. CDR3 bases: TGTGCCAGCAGTAAAGGGACAGTTGGGGCCTACGAGCAGTACTTC.

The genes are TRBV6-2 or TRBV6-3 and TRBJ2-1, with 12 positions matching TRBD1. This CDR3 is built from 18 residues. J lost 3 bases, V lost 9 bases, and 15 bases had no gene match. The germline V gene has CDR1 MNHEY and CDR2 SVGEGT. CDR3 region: CASKKGQGAIRNYNEQFF. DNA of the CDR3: TGTGCCAGTAAGAAGGGACAGGGGGCGATAAGAAACTACAATGAGCAGTTCTTC.

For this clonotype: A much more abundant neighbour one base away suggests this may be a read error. CDR3 sequence reads: CASSLASVNNEQYF. CDR3 in DNA: TGTGCCAGCAGCTTGGCTAGCGTAAACAATGAGCAGTACTTC. The chain joins TRBV7-2 to TRBJ2-5; the D gene is possibly TRBD2 (6 bases). The CDR3 sequence is 14 residues long. The V gene lost 3 bases and the J gene lost 11 bases, with 19 bases spanning the gap. The germline V gene encodes CDR1 SGHTA and CDR2 FQGNSA.

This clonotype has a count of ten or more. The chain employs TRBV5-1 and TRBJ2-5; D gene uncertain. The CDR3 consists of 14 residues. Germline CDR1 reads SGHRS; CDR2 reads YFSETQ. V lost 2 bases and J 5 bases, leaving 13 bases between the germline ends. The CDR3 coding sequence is TGCGCCAGCAGCTTAGGATCCGGTTGGGAGACCCAGTACTTC. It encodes CASSLGSGWETQYF.

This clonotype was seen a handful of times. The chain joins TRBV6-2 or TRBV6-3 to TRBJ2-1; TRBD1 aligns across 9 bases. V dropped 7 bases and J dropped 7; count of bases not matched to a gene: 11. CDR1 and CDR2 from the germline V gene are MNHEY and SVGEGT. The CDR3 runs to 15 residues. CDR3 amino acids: CASTTPGQGRNEQFF. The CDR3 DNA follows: TGTGCCAGCACCACACCGGGACAGGGTCGGAATGAGCAGTTCTTC.

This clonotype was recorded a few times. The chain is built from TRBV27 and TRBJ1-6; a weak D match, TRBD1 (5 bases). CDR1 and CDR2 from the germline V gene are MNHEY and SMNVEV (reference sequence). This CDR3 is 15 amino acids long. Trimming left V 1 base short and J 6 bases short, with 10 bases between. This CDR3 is CASSLFPQGNSPLHF. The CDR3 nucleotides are TGTGCCAGCAGTTTATTCCCCCAGGGTAATTCACCCCTCCACTTT.

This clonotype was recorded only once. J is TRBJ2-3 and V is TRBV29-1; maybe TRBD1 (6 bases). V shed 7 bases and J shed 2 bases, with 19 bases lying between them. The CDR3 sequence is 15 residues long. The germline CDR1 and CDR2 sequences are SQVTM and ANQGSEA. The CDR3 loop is CSATAGDWNTDTQYF. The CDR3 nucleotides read TGCAGCGCCACAGCAGGGGATTGGAACACAGATACGCAGTATTTT.

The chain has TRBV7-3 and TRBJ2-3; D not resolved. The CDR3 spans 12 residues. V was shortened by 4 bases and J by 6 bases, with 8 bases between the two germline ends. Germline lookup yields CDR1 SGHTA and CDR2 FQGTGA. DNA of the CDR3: TGTGCCAGCAGCTCAATAGATGATACGCAGTATTTT. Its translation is CASSSIDDTQYF.

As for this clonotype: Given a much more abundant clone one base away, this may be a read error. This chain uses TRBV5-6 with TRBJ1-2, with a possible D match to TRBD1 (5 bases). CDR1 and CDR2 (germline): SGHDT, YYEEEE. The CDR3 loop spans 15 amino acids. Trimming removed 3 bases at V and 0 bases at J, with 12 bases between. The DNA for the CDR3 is TGTGCCAGCAGCTACCGAGGGGAGACTAACTATGGCTACACCTTC. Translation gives CASSYRGETNYGYTF.

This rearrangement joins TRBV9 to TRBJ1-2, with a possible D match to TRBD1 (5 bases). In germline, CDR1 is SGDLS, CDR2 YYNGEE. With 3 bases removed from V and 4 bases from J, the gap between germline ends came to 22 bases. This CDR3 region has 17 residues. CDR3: CASSGLGSGSFGYGYTF. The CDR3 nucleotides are TGTGCCAGCAGCGGCCTCGGGTCAGGGAGCTTTGGCTATGGCTACACCTTC.

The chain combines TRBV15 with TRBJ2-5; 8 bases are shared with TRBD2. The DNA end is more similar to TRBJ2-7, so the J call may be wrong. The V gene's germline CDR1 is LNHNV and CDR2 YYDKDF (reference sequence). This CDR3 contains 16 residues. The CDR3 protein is CATSNRKGGGSYEQYF. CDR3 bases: TGTGCCACCAGCAATAGGAAGGGCGGGGGGTCCTACGAGCAGTACTTC.

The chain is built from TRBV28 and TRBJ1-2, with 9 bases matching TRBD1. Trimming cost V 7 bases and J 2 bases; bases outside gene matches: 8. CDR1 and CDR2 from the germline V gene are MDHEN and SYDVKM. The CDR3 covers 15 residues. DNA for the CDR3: TGTGCCAGCAACCGGCCGGGACAGGGAAACTATGGCTACACCTTC. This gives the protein CASNRPGQGNYGYTF.

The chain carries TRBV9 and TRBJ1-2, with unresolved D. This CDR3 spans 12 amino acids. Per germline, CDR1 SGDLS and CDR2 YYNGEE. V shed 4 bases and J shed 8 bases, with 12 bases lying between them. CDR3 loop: CASSPLEYGYTF. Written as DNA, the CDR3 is TGTGCCAGCAGCCCCTTGGAGTACGGCTACACCTTC.

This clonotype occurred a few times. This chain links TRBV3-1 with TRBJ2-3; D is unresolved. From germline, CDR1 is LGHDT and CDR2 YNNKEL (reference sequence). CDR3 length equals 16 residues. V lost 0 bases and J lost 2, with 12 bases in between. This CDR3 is CASSQDIDSPTDTQYF. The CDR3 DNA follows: TGTGCCAGCAGCCAAGATATTGATAGTCCCACAGATACGCAGTATTTT.

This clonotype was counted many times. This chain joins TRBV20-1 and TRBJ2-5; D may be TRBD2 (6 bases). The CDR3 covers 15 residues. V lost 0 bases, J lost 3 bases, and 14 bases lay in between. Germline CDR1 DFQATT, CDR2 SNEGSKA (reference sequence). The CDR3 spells CSARDRTTFEETQYF. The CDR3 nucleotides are TGCAGTGCTAGAGATCGGACTACCTTTGAAGAGACCCAGTACTTC.

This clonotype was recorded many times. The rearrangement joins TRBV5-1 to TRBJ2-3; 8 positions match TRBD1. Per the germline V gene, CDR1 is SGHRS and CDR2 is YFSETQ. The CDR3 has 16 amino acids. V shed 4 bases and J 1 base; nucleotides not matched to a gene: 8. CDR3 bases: TGCGCCAGCAGCATTTTCCCGGGACAGGGCACAGATACGCAGTATTTT. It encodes CASSIFPGQGTDTQYF.

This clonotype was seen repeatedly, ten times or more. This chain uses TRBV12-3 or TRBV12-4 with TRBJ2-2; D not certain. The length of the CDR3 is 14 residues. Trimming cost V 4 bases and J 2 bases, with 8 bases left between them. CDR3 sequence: CASSSNLNTGELFF. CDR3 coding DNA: TGTGCCAGCAGTTCGAATCTCAACACCGGGGAGCTGTTTTTT.

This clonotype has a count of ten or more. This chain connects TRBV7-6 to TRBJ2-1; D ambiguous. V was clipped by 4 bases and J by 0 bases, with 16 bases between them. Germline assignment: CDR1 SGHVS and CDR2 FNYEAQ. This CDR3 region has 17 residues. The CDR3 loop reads CASSSSPRSSSYNEQFF. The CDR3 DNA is TGTGCCAGCAGCTCAAGTCCAAGAAGTAGCTCCTACAATGAGCAGTTCTTC.

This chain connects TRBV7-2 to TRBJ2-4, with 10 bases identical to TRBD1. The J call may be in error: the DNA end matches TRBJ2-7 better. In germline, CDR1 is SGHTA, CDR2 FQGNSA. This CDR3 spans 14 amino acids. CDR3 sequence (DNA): TGTGCCAGCAGCGTAAGACAGGGGGCCAACGAGCAGTACTTC. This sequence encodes CASSVRQGANEQYF.

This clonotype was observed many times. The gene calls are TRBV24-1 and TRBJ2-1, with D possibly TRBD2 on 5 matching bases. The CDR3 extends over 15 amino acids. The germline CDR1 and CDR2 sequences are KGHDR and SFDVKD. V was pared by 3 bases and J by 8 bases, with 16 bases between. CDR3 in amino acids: CATSDSGWPWDEQFF. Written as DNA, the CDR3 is TGTGCCACCAGTGATAGCGGTTGGCCCTGGGATGAGCAGTTCTTC.

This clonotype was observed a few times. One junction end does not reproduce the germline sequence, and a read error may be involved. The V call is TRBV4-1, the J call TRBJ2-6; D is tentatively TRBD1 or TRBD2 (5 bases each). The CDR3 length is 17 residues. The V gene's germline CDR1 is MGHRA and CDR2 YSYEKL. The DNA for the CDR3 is TGCGCCAGTAGCCAAGTCGAGGGGTCCTCTGGGGCCAACGTCCTGACTTTC. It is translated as CASSQVEGSSGANVLTF.

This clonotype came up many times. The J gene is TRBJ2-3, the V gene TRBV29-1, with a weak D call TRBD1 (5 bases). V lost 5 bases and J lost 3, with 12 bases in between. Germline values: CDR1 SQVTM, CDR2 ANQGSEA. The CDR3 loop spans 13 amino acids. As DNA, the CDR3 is TGCAGCGTTCGTAGGGGTGGGACAGATACGCAGTATTTT. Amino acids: CSVRRGGTDTQYF.

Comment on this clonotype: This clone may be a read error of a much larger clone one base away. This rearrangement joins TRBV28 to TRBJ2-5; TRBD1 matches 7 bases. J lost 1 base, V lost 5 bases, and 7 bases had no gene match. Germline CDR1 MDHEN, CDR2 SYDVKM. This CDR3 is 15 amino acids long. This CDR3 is CASSPPGQSQETQYF. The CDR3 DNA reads TGTGCCAGCAGTCCCCCGGGACAGAGCCAAGAGACCCAGTACTTC.